This TCR beta chain was documented in a study of T cells in Graves' hyperthyroidism and ophthalmopathy. Findings of the study overall: Stable hyperthyroidism and ophthalmopathy were separated using 13 V-J signatures. Blood shared most expanded thyroid clonotypes above 0.001.

V gave up 5 bases and J gave up 4 bases; unmatched junction bases: 3. Germline-derived CDR1 and CDR2 are MNHNS and SASEGT. The CDR3 loop spans 14 amino acids. Amplification yielded TCR beta CDR3 regions, with RNA transcripts as the source. TCR CDR3 underwent first-round RT-PCR with the HTBI primer set. TCRdb reprocessed the multiplex PCR reads via MiXCR and lists one record per CDR3 protein. This table has more than 500,000 distinct CDR3 sequences, about 15% appearing once. Every diagnosis used clinical symptoms, serum thyroxine and TRAb, thyroid ultrasound and orbital computed tomography. In this sample, this clonotype turned up many times. What it recognizes is unknown.

The sequence was obtained from a woman aged 40 to 55 with Graves' hyperthyroidism. The specimen was blood. The chain has TRBV6-1 and TRBJ1-1; 11 bases agree with TRBD1. The DNA of the CDR3 is TGTGCCAGCAGTATCGGGACAGGGGGCACTGAAGCTTTCTTT. Translation: CASSIGTGGTEAFF.